The clone carrying this T cell receptor beta chain was detected only a few times. Its antigen is not known. The data originate from a study of cytomegalovirus exposure and HLA in healthy donors. About the study: Sequencing of 180 million or so T cells in an earlier analysis found 100 million to 140 million unique TCR beta sequences. General study findings and limits: Apart from CMV serostatus, no immune exposure information was available. There were some public TCRs occurring in many donors, but most TCR sequences were rare.

The germline V gene has CDR1 LGHNA and CDR2 YSLEER. The CDR3 runs to 15 residues. Germline trimming cut 4 bases from V and 5 bases from J; bases unmatched to any gene: 8. A multiplex PCR was run with 60 Vbeta primers and 13 Jbeta primers. Profiling relied on immunoSEQ multiplex PCR, and the TCRdb table lists in-frame clones only, not all of them. Found here are over 85,000 clones, 79% of them singletons; the top ten hold about 3.8%. This receptor was obtained from a woman between 40 and 50 years old in good health and CMV-seronegative. The sample comprised PBMCs. The chain links TRBV4-3 to TRBJ2-1, with 7 bases identical to TRBD1. CDR3 nucleotide sequence: TGCGCCAGCAGCCCGGGACAGAGCTCAAACAATGAGCAGTTCTTC. Protein sequence: CASSPGQSSNNEQFF.